This T cell receptor beta chain is drawn from a study of siplizumab effects on memory and regulatory T cells. Produced via immunoSEQ multiplex PCR; TCRdb's table is partial and in-frame only. The top ten clones hold roughly 1% of a sample with more than 85,000 clones, 90% to 95% of them seen once. CDR3 length equals 13 residues. V shed 4 bases, J shed 4 bases, and the junction held 3 bases outside the gene matches. The germline gives CDR1 KGHSH, CDR2 LQKENI. The TCR originated in a human donor in good health. The J gene is TRBJ1-1, the V gene TRBV18; TRBD1 matches at 7 bases. The sequenced sample consisted of CD4+ T cells sorted from blood. In DNA, the CDR3 is TGTGCCAGCTCACGACAGGGAGGCACTGAAGCTTTCTTT. This gives the protein CASSRQGGTEAFF.